Reported below is one TCR beta chain. The antigen remains undetermined. This entry belongs to a study of beta chain features in type 1 diabetes. Study observations and caveats: There was a moderate but significant shortening of TCRB CDR3s in all four CD4+ subsets of Type 1 diabetes patients. Using cDNA template may skew counts toward highly expressing activated cells. Naive, central memory and Treg TCRB repertoires seemed to resemble each other more closely in patients than they did in healthy donors.

Of the isolated RNA, all was reverse transcribed, and so the sequenced material was expressed TCRB transcripts. Profiled with immunoSEQ multiplex PCR; TCRdb holds only in-frame clones, not every one. The profile covers 600,000 or so clones, with 11% to 15% appearing a single time and 0.03% to 0.04% taken by the ten largest. This CDR3 is built from 13 residues. Germline lookup yields CDR1 GTSNPN and CDR2 SVGIG (reference sequence). V dropped 2 bases and J dropped 4; count of bases not matched to a gene: 2. CD45RO/CCR7/CD25/CD127/CD95/CD27 staining was used to isolate CD4+ naive, central memory, regulatory and stem cell-like memory cells by sorting.

The sequence derives from a man in his late teens or twenties with type 1 diabetes. The sequencing sample was made of naive CD4+ T cells from blood. V usage is TRBV30 and J usage is TRBJ1-2; TRBD1 matches at 9 bases. CDR3 nucleotide sequence: TGTGCCTGGAGTTCGGACAGGGGCTATGGCTACACCTTC. It translates to CAWSSDRGYGYTF.